The rows below give T cell receptor beta chains drawn from one sample of a study of T cell responses to AZD1222 COVID-19 vaccine. The table came from immunoSEQ multiplex PCR; TCRdb's copy has only in-frame clones and leaves some out. The sample totals around 150,000 clones. The sample was peripheral blood. The receptors come from an adult in good health. Both conserved end residues are part of each CDR3. Fields, in order: D gene, V gene, J gene, CDR3 protein, CDR3 DNA. The D gene is left open where the match is weak.

NA	TRBV29-1	TRBJ1-2	CSVERGYGYTF	TGCAGCGTTGAACGGGGCTATGGCTACACCTTC
NA	TRBV6-5	TRBJ1-6	CASSPTTGNNSPLHF	TGTGCCAGCAGCCCGACCACGGGGAATAATTCACCCCTCCACTTT
NA	TRBV7-9	TRBJ2-7	CASIRRDNGSYEQYF	TGTGCCAGCATCAGAAGGGACAATGGGTCCTACGAGCAGTACTTC
NA	TRBV7-6	TRBJ1-1	CASSLARWTEAFF	TGTGCCAGCAGCTTAGCAAGGTGGACTGAAGCTTTCTTT
NA	TRBV24-1	TRBJ2-5	CATAPAGRETQYF	TGTGCCACCGCCCCGGCAGGGAGAGAGACCCAGTACTTC
NA	TRBV5-4	TRBJ2-1	CASSLGRGPYNEQFF	TGTGCCAGCAGCTTGGGCAGGGGTCCCTACAATGAGCAGTTCTTC
TRBD1	TRBV4-1	TRBJ2-2	CASSQAAGQGALGELFF	TGCGCCAGCAGCCAGGCAGCGGGACAGGGGGCACTCGGGGAGCTGTTTTTT
TRBD1	TRBV3-1/TRBV3-2	TRBJ1-2	CASSLGLGQGAGYTF	TGTGCCAGCAGCTTAGGTCTGGGACAGGGCGCTGGCTACACCTTC
TRBD2	TRBV9	TRBJ2-7	CASSTSGTSASEQYF	TGTGCCAGCAGCACGTCCGGGACTAGCGCCTCCGAGCAGTACTTC
NA	TRBV7-9	TRBJ2-1	CASSLDGYNEQFF	TGTGCCAGCAGCTTAGATGGCTACAATGAGCAGTTCTTC
TRBD1	TRBV19	TRBJ1-1	CASSIQGGLMNTEAFF	TGTGCCAGTAGTATTCAGGGGGGACTTATGAACACTGAAGCTTTCTTT
NA	TRBV14	TRBJ1-1	CASSPWTANTEAFF	TGTGCCAGCAGCCCCTGGACAGCAAACACTGAAGCTTTCTTT
TRBD1	TRBV7-2	TRBJ1-2	CASSPRHRGDGYGYTF	TGTGCCAGCAGTCCACGCCACAGGGGTGATGGATATGGCTACACCTTC
NA	TRBV13	TRBJ1-4	CASSYGREGEKLFF	TGTGCCAGCAGCTACGGACGGGAGGGAGAAAAACTGTTTTTT
NA	TRBV6-5	TRBJ1-6	CASSQGVNSPLHF	TGTGCCAGCAGCCAGGGTGTTAATTCACCCCTCCACTTT
TRBD1	TRBV4-1	TRBJ1-1	CASSQVGQYNTEAFF	TGCGCCAGCAGCCAAGTGGGACAGTACAACACTGAAGCTTTCTTT
NA	TRBV27	TRBJ2-7	CASSTRDRDPYEQYF	TGTGCCAGCAGTACCCGGGACCGGGATCCCTACGAGCAGTACTTC
NA	TRBV19	TRBJ2-3	CASSIGSGPRTDTQYF	TGTGCCAGTAGTATTGGGTCGGGACCGCGCACAGATACGCAGTATTTT
NA	TRBV3-1/TRBV3-2	TRBJ1-3	CASSQITGTAGNTIYF	TGTGCCAGCAGTCAAATCACCGGGACGGCTGGAAACACCATATATTTT
TRBD1	TRBV4-3	TRBJ2-3	CASSQSVPGGYSTDTQYF	TGCGCCAGCAGCCAGTCAGTCCCAGGGGGCTACAGCACAGATACGCAGTATTTT
NA	TRBV9	TRBJ2-2	CASSVTGSNTGELFF	TGTGCCAGCAGCGTTACAGGGTCTAACACCGGGGAGCTGTTTTTT
NA	TRBV10-2	TRBJ2-7	CASSESWGPYEQYF	TGCGCCAGCAGTGAGTCGTGGGGACCCTACGAGCAGTACTTC
TRBD1	TRBV3-1/TRBV3-2	TRBJ1-6	CASSLTGEGSPLHF	TGTGCCAGCAGCCTTACAGGGGAGGGTTCACCCCTCCACTTT
NA	TRBV7-9	TRBJ1-2	CASSLEGLWGTF	TGTGCCAGCAGCTTAGAAGGACTCTGGGGCACCTTC
NA	TRBV9	TRBJ1-1	CASSVVGENTEAFF	TGTGCCAGCAGCGTAGTTGGGGAGAACACTGAAGCTTTCTTT
NA	TRBV6-5	TRBJ1-2	CASSPRSGGRGYTF	TGTGCCAGCAGCCCCAGGTCGGGGGGCCGGGGCTACACCTTC
NA	TRBV12-5	TRBJ2-1	CASGLVLHRGGGNEQFF	TGTGCTAGTGGTTTGGTACTTCATCGTGGGGGAGGCAATGAGCAGTTCTTC
TRBD1	TRBV11-3	TRBJ2-5	CASSTWTGLQETQYF	TGTGCCAGCAGCACATGGACAGGGCTCCAAGAGACCCAGTACTTC
NA	TRBV7-8	TRBJ2-7	CASSPLRDRPYEQYF	TGTGCCAGCAGCCCCCTTAGGGACCGACCCTACGAGCAGTACTTC
NA	TRBV18	TRBJ2-3	CASSPLQEGDTQYF	TGTGCCAGCTCACCCTTGCAAGAAGGAGATACGCAGTATTTT
TRBD2	TRBV5-1	TRBJ2-5	CASSRSGTKETQYF	TGCGCCAGCAGCCGATCCGGGACTAAAGAGACCCAGTACTTC
NA	TRBV30	TRBJ2-6	CAWSVGSSGANVLTF	TGTGCCTGGAGTGTCGGCAGCTCTGGGGCCAACGTCCTGACTTTC
TRBD1	TRBV10-3	TRBJ1-1	CATREDRGKNEAFF	TGTGCCACCAGAGAGGACAGGGGAAAGAATGAAGCTTTCTTT
NA	TRBV5-1	TRBJ1-3	CASSRGTVSGNTIYF	TGCGCCAGCAGCAGAGGGACGGTTTCTGGAAACACCATATATTTT
TRBD1	TRBV11-2	TRBJ1-5	CASSLGQGASNQPQHF	TGTGCCAGCAGCTTAGGACAGGGGGCGAGCAATCAGCCCCAGCATTTT
TRBD2	TRBV23-1	TRBJ2-1	CASSQSTSGVNEQFF	TGCGCCAGCAGTCAATCGACTAGCGGGGTGAATGAGCAGTTCTTC
TRBD1	TRBV7-3	TRBJ1-1	CASSSKTGTGGPDTEAFF	TGTGCCAGCAGCTCAAAAACCGGGACAGGGGGTCCGGACACTGAAGCTTTCTTT
TRBD2	TRBV5-1	TRBJ2-2	CASSWTSSDGELFF	TGCGCCAGCAGCTGGACTAGCTCCGACGGGGAGCTGTTTTTT
NA	TRBV29-1	TRBJ1-1	CSVGQENTEAFF	TGCAGCGTGGGGCAGGAGAACACTGAAGCTTTCTTT
NA	TRBV5-1	TRBJ2-7	CASSLDHLSLLSGGLPYEQYF	TGCGCCAGCAGCTTGGACCATCTGAGCCTGTTGTCAGGCGGCCTCCCATACGAGCAGTACTTC
TRBD2	TRBV6-2/TRBV6-3	TRBJ2-1	CASSRAPSGGAGEQFF	TGTGCCAGCAGTCGCGCCCCTAGCGGGGGGGCGGGCGAGCAGTTCTTC
NA	TRBV28	TRBJ1-1	CASSFFGNTEAFF	TGTGCCAGCAGTTTCTTCGGGAACACTGAAGCTTTCTTT
NA	TRBV19	TRBJ1-5	CASAGGGAQHF	TGTGCCAGCGCGGGAGGGGGAGCCCAGCATTTT
TRBD2	TRBV15	TRBJ2-1	CATSSAGTGTSGGSYNEQFF	TGTGCCACCAGCTCCGCCGGGACAGGGACTAGCGGGGGGTCCTACAATGAGCAGTTCTTC
NA	TRBV11-3	TRBJ2-3	CASSFVAGSVGDTQYF	TGTGCCAGCAGCTTCGTAGCAGGGAGTGTCGGAGATACGCAGTATTTT
TRBD1	TRBV4-1	TRBJ1-4	CASSRDRPNEKLFF	TGCGCCAGCAGCAGGGACAGACCTAATGAAAAACTGTTTTTT
NA	TRBV28	TRBJ2-6	CASGGVSGANVLTF	TGTGCCAGCGGGGGCGTCTCTGGGGCCAACGTCCTGACTTTC
TRBD1	TRBV5-4	TRBJ1-2	CASSSYTTGGHGYTF	TGTGCCAGCAGCTCCTACACGACAGGGGGCCATGGCTACACCTTC
NA	TRBV6-2/TRBV6-3	TRBJ1-1	CASSYSLTGEAFF	TGTGCCAGCAGTTATTCGCTCACAGGGGAAGCTTTCTTT
NA	TRBV24-1	TRBJ2-5	CATSDPGPIQETQYF	TGTGCCACCAGTGACCCCGGACCCATACAAGAGACCCAGTACTTC
TRBD1	TRBV18	TRBJ2-3	CASSGTGVGDTQYF	TGTGCCAGCTCCGGGACAGGTGTCGGAGATACGCAGTATTTT
TRBD1	TRBV5-1	TRBJ1-5	CASGKTGGNQPQHF	TGCGCCAGCGGAAAGACAGGGGGCAATCAGCCCCAGCATTTT
TRBD1	TRBV14	TRBJ1-1	CASSRSLNDRGAFF	TGTGCCAGCAGCCGATCCCTTAACGACAGGGGAGCTTTCTTT
NA	TRBV3-1/TRBV3-2	TRBJ1-1	CASKRRGANTEAFF	TGTGCCAGCAAACGCCGGGGGGCGAACACTGAAGCTTTCTTT
NA	TRBV6-5	TRBJ1-5	CASSWGFDQPQHF	TGTGCCAGCAGTTGGGGGTTCGATCAGCCCCAGCATTTT